Reported below is one TCR beta chain. Peripheral blood CD8+ and CD4+ T cells were profiled by TCR beta sequencing. Healthy donors constituted the controls, which were matched for age and sex. Both CD4+ and CD8+ T cells were negatively isolated, and TEMRA cells underwent FACS enrichment. Germline CDR1 LNHDA, CDR2 SQIVND (reference sequence). Trimming took 7 bases from V and 5 from J; bases not matched to a gene: 13. CDR3 length equals 15 residues. These data come from a study of CD8 T cells in Susac syndrome. Random hexamers were used to reverse transcribe an amount of roughly 0.5 to 1 ug RNA. The authors amplified TCR beta CDR3 across 54 Vbeta and 13 Jbeta using immunoSEQ multiplex PCR. TCRdb reanalysed the immunoSEQ multiplex PCR reads using MiXCR and keeps one entry per CDR3 protein. The sample lists 110,000 to 150,000 distinct CDR3 sequences, 94% seen once, with approximately 0.27% in the top ten.

Sequencing was carried out using CD8+ T cells from PBMCs. V gene TRBV19 combines with J gene TRBJ2-7, with 8 bases matching TRBD1. This receptor was obtained from a human donor in good health. CDR3 coding DNA: TGTGCCAGTAAGAACTCAGGGGGCGCTATCCACGAGCAGTACTTC. Its translation is CASKNSGGAIHEQYF.